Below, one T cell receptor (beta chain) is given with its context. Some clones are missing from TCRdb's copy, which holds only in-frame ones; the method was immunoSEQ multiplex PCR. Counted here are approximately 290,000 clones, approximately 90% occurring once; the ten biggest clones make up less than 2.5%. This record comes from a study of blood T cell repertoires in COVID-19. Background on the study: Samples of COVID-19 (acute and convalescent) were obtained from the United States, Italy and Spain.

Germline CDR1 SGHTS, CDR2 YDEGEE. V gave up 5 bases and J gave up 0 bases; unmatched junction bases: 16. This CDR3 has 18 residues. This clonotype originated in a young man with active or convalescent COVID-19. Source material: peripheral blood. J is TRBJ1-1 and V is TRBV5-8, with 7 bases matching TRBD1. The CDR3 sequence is CASSDDRDGVGMNTEAFF. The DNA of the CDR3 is TGTGCCAGCAGTGACGACAGGGACGGCGTTGGGATGAACACTGAAGCTTTCTTT.